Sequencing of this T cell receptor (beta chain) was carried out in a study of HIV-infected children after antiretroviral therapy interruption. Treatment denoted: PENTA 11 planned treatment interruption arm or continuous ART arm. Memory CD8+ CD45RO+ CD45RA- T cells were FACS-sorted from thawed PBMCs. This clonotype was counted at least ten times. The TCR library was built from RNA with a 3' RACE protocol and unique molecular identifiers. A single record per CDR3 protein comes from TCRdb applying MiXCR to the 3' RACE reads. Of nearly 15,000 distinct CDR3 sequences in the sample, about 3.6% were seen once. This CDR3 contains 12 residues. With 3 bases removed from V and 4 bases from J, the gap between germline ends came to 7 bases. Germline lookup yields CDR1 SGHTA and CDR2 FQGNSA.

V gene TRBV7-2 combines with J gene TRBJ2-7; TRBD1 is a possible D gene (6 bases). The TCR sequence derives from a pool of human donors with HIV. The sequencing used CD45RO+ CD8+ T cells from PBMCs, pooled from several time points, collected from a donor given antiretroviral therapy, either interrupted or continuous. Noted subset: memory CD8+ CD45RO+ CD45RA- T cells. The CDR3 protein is CASSFQGYEQYF. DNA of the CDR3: TGTGCCAGCAGCTTCCAGGGGTACGAGCAGTACTTC.